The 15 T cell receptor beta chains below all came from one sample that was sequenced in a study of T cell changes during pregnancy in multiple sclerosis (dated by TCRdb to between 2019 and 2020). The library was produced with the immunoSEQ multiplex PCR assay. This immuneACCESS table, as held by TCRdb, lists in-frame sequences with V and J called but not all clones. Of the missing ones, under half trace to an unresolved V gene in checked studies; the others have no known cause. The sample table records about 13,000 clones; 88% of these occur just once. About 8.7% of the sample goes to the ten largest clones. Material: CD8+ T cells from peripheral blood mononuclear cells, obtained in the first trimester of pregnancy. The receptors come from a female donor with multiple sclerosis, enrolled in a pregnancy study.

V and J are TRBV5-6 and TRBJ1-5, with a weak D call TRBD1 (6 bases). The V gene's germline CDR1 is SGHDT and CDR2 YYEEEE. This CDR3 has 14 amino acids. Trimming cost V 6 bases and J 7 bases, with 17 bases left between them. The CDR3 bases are TGTGCCAGCACCCTGGGGGGGGCAAACCAGCCCCAGCATTTT. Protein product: CASTLGGANQPQHF.

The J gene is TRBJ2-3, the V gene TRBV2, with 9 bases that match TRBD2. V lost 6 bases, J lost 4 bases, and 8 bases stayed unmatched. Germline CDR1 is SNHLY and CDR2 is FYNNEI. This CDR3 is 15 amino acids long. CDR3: CASRGGGARADTQYF. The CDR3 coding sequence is TGTGCCAGCAGAGGCGGGGGGGCCAGAGCAGATACGCAGTATTTT.

In nucleotides, the CDR3 is TGTGCCAGCAGCTTAGCTACTACCCTTCCGGGACAGGGGAAAGCTTTCTTT. Translated, it gives CASSLATTLPGQGKAFF. This rearrangement joins TRBV7-2 to TRBJ1-1, with 10 bases lining up with TRBD1. The V and J ends lost 0 bases and 9 bases, in that order; junction bases with no gene match: 13. The CDR3 has 17 amino acids. Germline V lookup: CDR1 SGHTA, CDR2 FQGNSA.

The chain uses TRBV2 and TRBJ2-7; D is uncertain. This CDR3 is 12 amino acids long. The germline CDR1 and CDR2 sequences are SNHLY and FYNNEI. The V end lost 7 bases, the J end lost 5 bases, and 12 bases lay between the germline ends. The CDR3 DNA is TGTGCCAGCAACAACCCACGGGACGAGCAGTACTTC. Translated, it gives CASNNPRDEQYF.

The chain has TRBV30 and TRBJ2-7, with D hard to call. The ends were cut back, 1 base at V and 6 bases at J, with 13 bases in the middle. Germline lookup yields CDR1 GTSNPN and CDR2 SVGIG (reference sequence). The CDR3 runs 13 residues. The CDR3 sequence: CAWSEDNPLEQYF. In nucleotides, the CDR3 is TGTGCCTGGAGTGAAGACAACCCACTCGAGCAGTACTTC.

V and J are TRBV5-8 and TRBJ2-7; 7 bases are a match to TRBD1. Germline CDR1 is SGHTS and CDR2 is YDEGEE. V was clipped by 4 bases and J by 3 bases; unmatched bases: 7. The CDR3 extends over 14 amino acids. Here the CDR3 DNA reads TGTGCCAGCAGCCTACAGGGGAAGGACTACGAGCAGTACTTC. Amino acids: CASSLQGKDYEQYF.

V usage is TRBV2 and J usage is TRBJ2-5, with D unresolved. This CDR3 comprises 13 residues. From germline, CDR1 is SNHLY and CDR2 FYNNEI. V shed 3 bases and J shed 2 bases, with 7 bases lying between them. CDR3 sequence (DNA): TGTGCCAGCAGTGATTTGAGTCAAGAGACCCAGTACTTC. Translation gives CASSDLSQETQYF.

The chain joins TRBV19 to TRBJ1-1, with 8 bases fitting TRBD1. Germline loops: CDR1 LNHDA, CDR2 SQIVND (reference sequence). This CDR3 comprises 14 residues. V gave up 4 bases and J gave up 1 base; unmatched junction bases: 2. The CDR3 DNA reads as TGTGCCAGTAGTAAAGGACAGGGGAACACTGAAGCTTTCTTT. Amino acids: CASSKGQGNTEAFF.

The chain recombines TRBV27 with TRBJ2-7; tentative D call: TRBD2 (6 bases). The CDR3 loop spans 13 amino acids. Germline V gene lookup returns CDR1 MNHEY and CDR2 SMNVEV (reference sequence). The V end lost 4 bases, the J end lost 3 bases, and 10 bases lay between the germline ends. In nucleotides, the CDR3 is TGTGCCAGCAGTTGGAGGGTTCACTACGAGCAGTACTTC. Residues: CASSWRVHYEQYF.

The CDR3 region has the DNA TGTGCCAGCAGCTCGCCCTCGTTACCCCGAGGGAGCAATCAGCCCCAGCATTTT. Translating it yields CASSSPSLPRGSNQPQHF. The V gene is TRBV11-3, the J gene TRBJ1-5; D unresolved. The CDR3 totals 18 residues. Germline V gives CDR1 SGHNT, CDR2 YENEEA. V lost 4 bases and J lost 1, with 20 bases in between.

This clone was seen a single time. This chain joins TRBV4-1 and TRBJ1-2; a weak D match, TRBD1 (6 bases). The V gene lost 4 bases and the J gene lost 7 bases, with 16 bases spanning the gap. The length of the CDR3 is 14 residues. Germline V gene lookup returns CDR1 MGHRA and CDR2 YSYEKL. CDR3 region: CASSPEINRVGYTF. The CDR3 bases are TGCGCCAGCAGCCCGGAAATAAACAGGGTTGGCTACACCTTC.

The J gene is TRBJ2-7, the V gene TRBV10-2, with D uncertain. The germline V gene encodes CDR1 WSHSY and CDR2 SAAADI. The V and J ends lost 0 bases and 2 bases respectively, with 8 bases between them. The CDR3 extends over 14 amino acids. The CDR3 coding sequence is TGCGCCAGCAGTGAGTCGATTGGCCCCTACGAGCAGTACTTC. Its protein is CASSESIGPYEQYF.

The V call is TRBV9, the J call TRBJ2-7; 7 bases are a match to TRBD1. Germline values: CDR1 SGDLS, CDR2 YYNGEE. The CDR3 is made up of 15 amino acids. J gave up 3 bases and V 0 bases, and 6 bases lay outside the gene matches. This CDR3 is CASSVGAGTVYEQYF. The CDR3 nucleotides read TGTGCCAGCAGCGTAGGGGCCGGGACAGTCTACGAGCAGTACTTC. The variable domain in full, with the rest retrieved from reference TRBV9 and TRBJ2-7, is DSGVTQTPKHLITATGQRVTLRCSPRSGDLSVYWYQQSLDQGLQFLIQYYNGEERAKGNILERFSAQQFPDLHSELNLSSLELGDSALYFCASSVGAGTVYEQYFGPGTRLTVT.

The CDR3 protein is CASSYPGLGPNEKLFF. CDR3 coding DNA: TGTGCCAGCAGCTACCCAGGTCTGGGGCCTAATGAAAAACTGTTTTTT. This chain connects TRBV5-8 to TRBJ1-4, with a weak D call TRBD1 (5 bases). The V gene's germline CDR1 is SGHTS and CDR2 YDEGEE. V was trimmed by 3 bases and J by 3 bases, leaving 15 bases between them. This CDR3 comprises 16 residues.

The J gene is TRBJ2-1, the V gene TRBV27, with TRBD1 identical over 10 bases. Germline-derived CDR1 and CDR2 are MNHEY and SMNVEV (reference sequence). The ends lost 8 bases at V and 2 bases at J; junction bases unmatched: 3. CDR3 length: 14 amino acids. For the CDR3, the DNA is TGTGCCAGCGGCGACAGGGGGCCCTACAATGAGCAGTTCTTC. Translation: CASGDRGPYNEQFF.